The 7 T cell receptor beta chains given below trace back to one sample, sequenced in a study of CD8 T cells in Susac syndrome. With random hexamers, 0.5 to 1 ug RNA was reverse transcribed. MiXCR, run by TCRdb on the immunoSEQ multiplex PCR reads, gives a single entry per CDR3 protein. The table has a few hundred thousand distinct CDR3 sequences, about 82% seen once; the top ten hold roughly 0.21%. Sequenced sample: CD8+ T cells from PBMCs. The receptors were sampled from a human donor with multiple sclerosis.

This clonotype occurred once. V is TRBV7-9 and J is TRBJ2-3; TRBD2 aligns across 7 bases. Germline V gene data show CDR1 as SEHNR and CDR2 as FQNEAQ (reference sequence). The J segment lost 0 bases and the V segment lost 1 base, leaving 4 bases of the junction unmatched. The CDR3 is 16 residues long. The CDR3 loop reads CASSLGLAASTDTQYF. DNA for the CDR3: TGTGCCAGCAGCTTAGGGCTAGCGGCAAGCACAGATACGCAGTATTTT.

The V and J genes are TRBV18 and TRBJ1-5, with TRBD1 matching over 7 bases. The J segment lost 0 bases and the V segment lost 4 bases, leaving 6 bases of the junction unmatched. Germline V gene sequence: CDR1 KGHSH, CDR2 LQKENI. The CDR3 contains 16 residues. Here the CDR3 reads CASSHRDSLSNQPQHF. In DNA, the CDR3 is TGTGCCAGCTCACACCGGGACAGCCTTAGCAATCAGCCCCAGCATTTT.

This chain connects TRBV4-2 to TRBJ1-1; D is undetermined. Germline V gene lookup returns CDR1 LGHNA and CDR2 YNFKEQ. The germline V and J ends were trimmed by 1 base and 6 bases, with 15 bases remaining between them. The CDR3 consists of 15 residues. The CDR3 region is CASSQATGGDPEAFF. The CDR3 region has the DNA TGTGCCAGCAGCCAAGCAACGGGCGGGGATCCTGAAGCTTTCTTT.

The CDR3 DNA is TGTGCCAGCAGTTCTAGACGGGACTTACAAGAGACCCAGTACTTC. Its translation: CASSSRRDLQETQYF. This chain connects TRBV27 to TRBJ2-5; tentative D call: TRBD2 (6 bases). CDR1 and CDR2 from the germline V gene are MNHEY and SMNVEV (reference sequence). There are 15 residues in the CDR3. The ends were cut back, 4 bases at V and 2 bases at J, with 14 bases in the middle.

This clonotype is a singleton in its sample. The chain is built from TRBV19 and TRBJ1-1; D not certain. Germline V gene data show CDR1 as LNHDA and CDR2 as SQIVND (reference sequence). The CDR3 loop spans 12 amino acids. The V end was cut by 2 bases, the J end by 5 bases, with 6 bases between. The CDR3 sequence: CASSISETEAFF. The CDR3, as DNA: TGTGCCAGTAGTATATCGGAAACTGAAGCTTTCTTT.

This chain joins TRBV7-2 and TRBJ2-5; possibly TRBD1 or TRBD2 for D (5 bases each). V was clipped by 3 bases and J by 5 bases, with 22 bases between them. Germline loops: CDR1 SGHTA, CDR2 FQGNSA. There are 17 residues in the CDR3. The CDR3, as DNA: TGTGCCAGCAGCTTCCCGCCCGAGGGCCTGGGGGTCGAGACCCAGTACTTC. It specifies CASSFPPEGLGVETQYF.

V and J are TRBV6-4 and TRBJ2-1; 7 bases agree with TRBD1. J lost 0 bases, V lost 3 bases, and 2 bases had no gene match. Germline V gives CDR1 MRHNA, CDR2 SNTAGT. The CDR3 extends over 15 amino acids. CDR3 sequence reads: CASSEAGGSYNEQFF. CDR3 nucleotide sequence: TGTGCCAGCAGTGAAGCAGGGGGCTCCTACAATGAGCAGTTCTTC.